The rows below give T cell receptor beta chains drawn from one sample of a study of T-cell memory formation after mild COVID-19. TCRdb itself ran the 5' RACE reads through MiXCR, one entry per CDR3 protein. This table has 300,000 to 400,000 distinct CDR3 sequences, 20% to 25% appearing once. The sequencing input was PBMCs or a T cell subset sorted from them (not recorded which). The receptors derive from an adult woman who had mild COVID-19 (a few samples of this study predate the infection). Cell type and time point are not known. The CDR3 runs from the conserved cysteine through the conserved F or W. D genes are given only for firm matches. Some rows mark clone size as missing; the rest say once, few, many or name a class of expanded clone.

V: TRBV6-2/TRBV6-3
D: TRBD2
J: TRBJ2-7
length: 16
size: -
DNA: TGTGCCAGCACCCCAACTAGCGGGAGGATTTCCTACGAGCAGTACTTC
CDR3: CASTPTSGRISYEQYF

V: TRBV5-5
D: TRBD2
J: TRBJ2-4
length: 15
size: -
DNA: TGTGCCAGCAGGCTCGGGGGGATAGCCAAAAACATTCAGTACTTC
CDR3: CASRLGGIAKNIQYF

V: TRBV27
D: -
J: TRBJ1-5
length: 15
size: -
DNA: TGTGCCAGCAGTCTAGAGGGGTTTGGCAATCAGCCCCAGCATTTT
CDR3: CASSLEGFGNQPQHF

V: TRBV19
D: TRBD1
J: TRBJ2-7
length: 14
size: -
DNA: TGTGCCAGTAGGCCGGGACAGGGGGTTTACGAGCAGTACTTC
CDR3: CASRPGQGVYEQYF

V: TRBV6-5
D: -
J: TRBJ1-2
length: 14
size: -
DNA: TGTGCCAGCAGCCGTGGAGGCCCTAACTATGGCTACACCTTC
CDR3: CASSRGGPNYGYTF

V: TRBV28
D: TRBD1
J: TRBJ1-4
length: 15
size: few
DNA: TGTGCCAGCAGTTTGGGGGGACAGGGCTTCGAAAAACTGTTTTTT
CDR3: CASSLGGQGFEKLFF

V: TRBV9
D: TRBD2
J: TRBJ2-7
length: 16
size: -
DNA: TGTGCCAGCAGCCCCACTCCGGGACTAGATAATTACGAGCAGTACTTC
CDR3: CASSPTPGLDNYEQYF

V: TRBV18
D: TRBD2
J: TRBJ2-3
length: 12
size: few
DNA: TGTGCCAGCTCACCACCGGGGACTAGGCTGTATTTT
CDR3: CASSPPGTRLYF

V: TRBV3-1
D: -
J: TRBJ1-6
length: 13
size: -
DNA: TGTGCCAGCAGCCCTCAACGTAATTCACCCCTCCACTTT
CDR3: CASSPQRNSPLHF

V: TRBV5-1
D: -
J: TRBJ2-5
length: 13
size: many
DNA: TGCGCCAGCAGCATTCCAGGACAAGAGACCCAGTACTTC
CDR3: CASSIPGQETQYF

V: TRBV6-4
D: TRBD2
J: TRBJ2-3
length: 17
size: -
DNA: TGTGCCAGCAGTGGATCACTAGCGGGGGGGCCCACAGATACGCAGTATTTT
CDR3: CASSGSLAGGPTDTQYF

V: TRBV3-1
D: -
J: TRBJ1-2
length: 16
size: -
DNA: TGTGCCAGCAGCCAAGTCCCGATTGGCACCGGGGCTGGCTACACCTTC
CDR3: CASSQVPIGTGAGYTF

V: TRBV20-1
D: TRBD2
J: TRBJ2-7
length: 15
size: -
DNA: TGCAGTGCTAGGCGGACTAGCGGGGGAAGTTACGAGCAGTACTTC
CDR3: CSARRTSGGSYEQYF

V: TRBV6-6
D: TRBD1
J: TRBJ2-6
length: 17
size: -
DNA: TGTGCCAGCAGTTACGGAACAGGGGACTCTGGGGCCAACGTCCTGACTTTC
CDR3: CASSYGTGDSGANVLTF

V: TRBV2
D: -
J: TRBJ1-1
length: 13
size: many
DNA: TGTGCCAGCTGGCGAGAGGTAACCACTGAAGCTTTCTTT
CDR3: CASWREVTTEAFF

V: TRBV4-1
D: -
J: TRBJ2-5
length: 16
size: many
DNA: TGCGCCAGCAGCCCTCGAGTTAGGGGGGAGGGGGAGACCCAGTACTTC
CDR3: CASSPRVRGEGETQYF

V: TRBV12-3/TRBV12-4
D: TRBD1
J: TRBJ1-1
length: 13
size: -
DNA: TGTGCCAGCACCCCCCGGACAGGGTCCGAAGCTTTCTTT
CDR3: CASTPRTGSEAFF

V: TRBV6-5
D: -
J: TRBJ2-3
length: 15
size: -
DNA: TGTGCCAGCAGTTACATGGGGGGTAGCACAGATACGCAGTATTTT
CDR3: CASSYMGGSTDTQYF

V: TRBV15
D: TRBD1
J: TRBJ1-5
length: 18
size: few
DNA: TGTGCCACCAGCAGGTCGGGACAGGGGGTAAAGGGCAATCAGCCCCAGCATTTT
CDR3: CATSRSGQGVKGNQPQHF

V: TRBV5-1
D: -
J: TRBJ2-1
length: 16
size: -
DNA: TGCGCCAGCAGCTTGGTGGAGGGGGAGTCCTACAATGAGCAGTTCTTC
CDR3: CASSLVEGESYNEQFF

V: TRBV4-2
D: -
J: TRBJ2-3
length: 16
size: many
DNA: TGTGCCAGCAGCCCCGGAAATAGCGGACCCACAGATACGCAGTATTTT
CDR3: CASSPGNSGPTDTQYF

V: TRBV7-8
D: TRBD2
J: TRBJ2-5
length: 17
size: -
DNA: TGTGCCAGCAGCTTAGGCCCGGGACTAGCGGGGGAGGAGACCCAGTACTTC
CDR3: CASSLGPGLAGEETQYF

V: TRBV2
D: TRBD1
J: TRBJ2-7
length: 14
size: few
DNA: TGTGCCAGGGATATTGAGGACAGGCCAGGGGAGCAGTACTTC
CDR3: CARDIEDRPGEQYF

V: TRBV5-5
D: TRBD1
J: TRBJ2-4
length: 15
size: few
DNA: TGTGCCAGCAGCTTGGTGGGGACAGGGGGCGAAAGCCAGTACTTC
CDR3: CASSLVGTGGESQYF

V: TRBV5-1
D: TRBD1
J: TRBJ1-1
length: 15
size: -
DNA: TGCGCCAGCAGCGACTGGACAGGGATGAACACTGAAGCTTTCTTT
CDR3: CASSDWTGMNTEAFF

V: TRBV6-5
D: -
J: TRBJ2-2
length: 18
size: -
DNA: TGTGCCAGCAGTTACGGCGACGGACAATCGGGAGCCACCGGGGAGCTGTTTTTT
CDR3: CASSYGDGQSGATGELFF

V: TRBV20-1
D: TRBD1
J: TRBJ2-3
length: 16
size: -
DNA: TGCAGTGCTCTCTCACCGGGACAGGGAAATTCGGATACGCAGTATTTT
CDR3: CSALSPGQGNSDTQYF

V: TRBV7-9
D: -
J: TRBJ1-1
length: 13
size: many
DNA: TGCGCCAGCAGCTTGGAGGGGAACACTGAAGCTTTCTTT
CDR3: CASSLEGNTEAFF

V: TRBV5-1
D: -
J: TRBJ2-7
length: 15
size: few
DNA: TGCGCCAGCAGCTTGGTTGGGGGCGTTTCCTACGAGCAGTACTTC
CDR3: CASSLVGGVSYEQYF

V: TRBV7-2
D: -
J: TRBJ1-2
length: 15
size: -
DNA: TGTGCCAGCAGCTTATACACCCGGACTAACTATGGCTACACCTTC
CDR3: CASSLYTRTNYGYTF

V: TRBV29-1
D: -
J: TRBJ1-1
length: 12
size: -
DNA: TGCAGCGTTGTGTCCGAGAACACTGAAGCTTTCTTT
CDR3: CSVVSENTEAFF

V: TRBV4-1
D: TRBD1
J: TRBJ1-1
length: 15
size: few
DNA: TGCGCCAGCAGCCAAGTTTTGGACAGGGTCGCTGAAGCTTTCTTT
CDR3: CASSQVLDRVAEAFF

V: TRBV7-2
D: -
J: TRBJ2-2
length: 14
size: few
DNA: TGTGCCAGCAGCGGTCTCGGTCACACCGGGGAGCTGTTTTTT
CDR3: CASSGLGHTGELFF

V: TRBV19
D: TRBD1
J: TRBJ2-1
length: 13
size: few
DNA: TGTGCCAGCTTCCAGGGGGATTACAATGAGCAGTTCTTC
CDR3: CASFQGDYNEQFF

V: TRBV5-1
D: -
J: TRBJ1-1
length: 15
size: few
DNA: TGCGCCAGCAGACCAGGACCTACAACGGGCACTGAAGCTTTCTTT
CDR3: CASRPGPTTGTEAFF

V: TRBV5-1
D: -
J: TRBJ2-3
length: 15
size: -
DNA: TGCGCCAGCAGCTTGGACGACTATGGCACAGATACGCAGTATTTT
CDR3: CASSLDDYGTDTQYF

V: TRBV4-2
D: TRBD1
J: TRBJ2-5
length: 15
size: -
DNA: TGTGCCAGCAGCCCCCGGGGACAGGGACAAGAGACCCAGTACTTC
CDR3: CASSPRGQGQETQYF

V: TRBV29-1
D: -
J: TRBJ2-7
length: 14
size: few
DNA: TGCAGCGTTTCATGGGGGACCGAGCCCTACGAGCAGTACTTC
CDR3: CSVSWGTEPYEQYF

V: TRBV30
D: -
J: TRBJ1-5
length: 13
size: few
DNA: TGTGCCTGGAGTTCCGGGTCCGCTCAGCCCCAGCATTTT
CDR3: CAWSSGSAQPQHF

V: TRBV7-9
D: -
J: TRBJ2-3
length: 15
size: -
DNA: TGTGCCAGCAGCGGGACGTACAGGGTTCAAGATACGCAGTATTTT
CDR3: CASSGTYRVQDTQYF

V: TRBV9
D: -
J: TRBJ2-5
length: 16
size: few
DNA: TGTGCCAGCAGCGTAGGTGGCAGGGGCAAGAAAGAGACCCAGTACTTC
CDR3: CASSVGGRGKKETQYF

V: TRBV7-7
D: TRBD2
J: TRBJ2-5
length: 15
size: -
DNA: TGTGCCAGCAGATTAGCGGGGGGGCGGCGAGAGACCCAGTACTTC
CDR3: CASRLAGGRRETQYF

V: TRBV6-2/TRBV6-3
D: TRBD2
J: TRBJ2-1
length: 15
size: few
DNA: TGTGCCAGCAGTTATCTCGGGAGGTCCTACAATGAGCAGTTCTTC
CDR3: CASSYLGRSYNEQFF

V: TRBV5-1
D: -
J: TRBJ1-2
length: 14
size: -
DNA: TGCGCCAGCAGCTTGGATACAGGGATGGAGGGCTACACCTTC
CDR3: CASSLDTGMEGYTF

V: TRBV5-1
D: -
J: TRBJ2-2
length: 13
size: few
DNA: TGCGCCAGCAGCCCGGGGGACACCGGGGAGCTGTTTTTT
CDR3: CASSPGDTGELFF

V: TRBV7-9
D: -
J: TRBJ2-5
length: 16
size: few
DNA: TGTGCCAGCACGCCCTTACCATGGCACCTCGAAGAGACCCAGTACTTC
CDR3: CASTPLPWHLEETQYF

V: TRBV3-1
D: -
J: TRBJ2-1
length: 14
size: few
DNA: TGTGCCAGCAGCCAAGCCGCCACAAGGTCGTCGCGGTTCTTC
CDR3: CASSQAATRSSRFF

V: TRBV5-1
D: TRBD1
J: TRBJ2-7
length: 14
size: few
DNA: TGCGCCAGCAGCGTCTCAGGACAGGCCTACGAGCAGTACTTC
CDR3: CASSVSGQAYEQYF

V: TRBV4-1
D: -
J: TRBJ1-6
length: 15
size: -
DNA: TGCGCCAGCAGCCAGGAAGGGGGCTATAATTCACCCCTCCACTTT
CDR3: CASSQEGGYNSPLHF

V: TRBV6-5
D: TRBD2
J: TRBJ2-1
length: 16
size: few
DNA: TGTGCCAGCAGTTACACGGCGGGAGGGGATTACAATGAGCAGTTCTTC
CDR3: CASSYTAGGDYNEQFF

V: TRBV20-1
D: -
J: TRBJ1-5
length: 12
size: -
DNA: TGCAGTGCTATGGGCCTCGATCAGCCCCAGCATTTT
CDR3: CSAMGLDQPQHF